These T cell receptor beta chains were read from a single sample in a study of T cells in localized non-small cell lung cancer. Repertoires were generated with immunoSEQ multiplex PCR, while TCRdb's copy carries only in-frame clones and drops some. The table records about 33,000 clones, around 90% of them present only once. Here the sequenced sample was peripheral blood mononuclear cells, taken before any cancer treatment. These TCRs come from a man aged 35 to 69 with stage III lung adenocarcinoma. CDR3s include the opening cysteine and the closing phenylalanine or tryptophan. D genes are given only for firm matches. Only part of the rows carry a size: once, few, many, or a class if the clone is expanded.

j_gene | abundance | v_gene | d_gene | CDR3aa | CDR3nt
TRBJ1-2 | NA | TRBV19 | TRBD1 | CASSRQGIDYGYTF | TGTGCCAGTAGTAGACAGGGGATCGACTATGGCTACACCTTC
TRBJ2-1 | NA | TRBV11-2 | NA | CASSGELVRNNNEQFF | TGTGCCAGCAGCGGAGAACTAGTGCGGAATAACAATGAGCAGTTCTTC
TRBJ2-3 | few | TRBV2 | NA | CASSPGRLTDTQYF | TGTGCCAGCAGTCCCGGGAGACTCACAGATACGCAGTATTTT
TRBJ1-5 | NA | TRBV16 | NA | CASSQSENQPQHF | TGTGCCAGCAGCCAATCGGAGAATCAGCCCCAGCATTTT
TRBJ2-7 | NA | TRBV28 | NA | CASLAMASYEQYF | TGTGCCAGCCTAGCGATGGCCTCCTACGAGCAGTACTTC
TRBJ1-6 | NA | TRBV7-9 | TRBD1 | CASSTRTGSSYNSPLHF | TGTGCCAGCAGCACCCGGACAGGTAGCTCCTATAATTCACCCCTCCACTTT
TRBJ2-7 | NA | TRBV7-2 | TRBD2 | CASRLERGYSEQYF | TGTGCCAGCAGGTTAGAGCGGGGGTACAGCGAGCAGTACTTC
TRBJ2-5 | once | TRBV5-4 | TRBD2 | CASSASLAGKETQYF | TGTGCCAGCAGCGCGTCACTAGCGGGGAAAGAGACCCAGTACTTC
TRBJ2-1 | NA | TRBV27 | NA | CASSGGNEQFF | TGTGCCAGCAGTGGGGGGAATGAGCAGTTCTTC
TRBJ2-6 | NA | TRBV7-2 | NA | CASSFGGAGANVLTF | TGTGCCAGCAGCTTCGGCGGGGCTGGGGCCAACGTCCTGACTTTC
TRBJ1-1 | NA | TRBV7-9 | NA | CASSPSERAEAFF | TGTGCCAGCAGCCCCTCGGAGAGGGCTGAAGCTTTCTTT
TRBJ1-2 | NA | TRBV5-4 | NA | CASSLGGQSTYGYTF | TGTGCCAGCAGCTTGGGGGGGCAGTCTACCTATGGCTACACCTTC
TRBJ2-7 | NA | TRBV6-5 | NA | CASSRDTNSYEQYF | TGTGCCAGCAGCCGGGACACAAACTCCTACGAGCAGTACTTC
TRBJ1-2 | NA | TRBV9 | NA | CASSPPGTRGYTF | TGTGCCAGCAGCCCCCCCGGAACCAGAGGCTACACCTTC
TRBJ2-7 | NA | TRBV7-2 | NA | CASSLGPPSYEQYF | TGTGCCAGCAGCTTGGGACCTCCCTCCTACGAGCAGTACTTC
TRBJ2-7 | NA | TRBV5-1 | NA | CASSLETGYYEQYF | TGCGCCAGCAGCTTGGAAACAGGGTACTACGAGCAGTACTTC
TRBJ2-7 | NA | TRBV7-7 | NA | CASSLAPGLEHEQYF | TGTGCTAGCAGCTTAGCACCGGGACTTGAGCACGAGCAGTACTTC
TRBJ2-5 | medium-sized | TRBV11-3 | TRBD2 | CASSLGTQTSGQETQYF | TGTGCCAGCAGCTTAGGCACCCAGACTAGCGGCCAAGAGACCCAGTACTTC
TRBJ2-7 | NA | TRBV6-9 | NA | CASSYSGLPWQYF | TGTGCCAGCAGTTATTCGGGACTCCCCTGGCAGTACTTC
TRBJ1-6 | NA | TRBV18 | NA | CASSEDSGPSPLHF | TGTGCCAGCTCCGAGGACAGCGGGCCTTCACCCCTCCACTTT
TRBJ2-1 | once | TRBV28 | TRBD2 | CASTTGLTNNEQFF | TGTGCCAGCACAACGGGACTAACCAACAATGAGCAGTTCTTC
TRBJ2-3 | NA | TRBV7-9 | TRBD2 | CASSLRSGVSDTQYF | TGTGCCAGCAGCTTAAGGAGCGGGGTCTCAGATACGCAGTATTTT
TRBJ1-5 | NA | TRBV15 | NA | CATSRRGYGNQPQHF | TGTGCCACCAGCCGCAGGGGTTATGGCAATCAGCCCCAGCATTTT
TRBJ2-6 | NA | TRBV15 | TRBD2 | CATSRDLIERGGPGANVLTF | TGTGCCACCAGCAGAGATCTAATTGAGCGGGGGGGCCCTGGGGCCAACGTCCTGACTTTC
TRBJ1-4 | NA | TRBV19 | TRBD1 | CARDSGGGQPNEKLFF | TGTGCCAGAGACTCAGGGGGCGGGCAGCCTAATGAAAAACTGTTTTTT
TRBJ1-5 | few | TRBV7-2 | TRBD1 | CASSSRTGRNQPQHF | TGTGCCAGCAGCAGCCGGACAGGGAGGAATCAGCCCCAGCATTTT
TRBJ1-1 | NA | TRBV7-9 | TRBD1 | CASSFGQGLNTEAFF | TGTGCCAGCAGCTTCGGACAGGGGCTGAACACTGAAGCTTTCTTT
TRBJ1-1 | NA | TRBV28 | NA | CASSWATGGTEAFF | TGTGCCAGCAGTTGGGCAACCGGGGGGACTGAAGCTTTCTTT